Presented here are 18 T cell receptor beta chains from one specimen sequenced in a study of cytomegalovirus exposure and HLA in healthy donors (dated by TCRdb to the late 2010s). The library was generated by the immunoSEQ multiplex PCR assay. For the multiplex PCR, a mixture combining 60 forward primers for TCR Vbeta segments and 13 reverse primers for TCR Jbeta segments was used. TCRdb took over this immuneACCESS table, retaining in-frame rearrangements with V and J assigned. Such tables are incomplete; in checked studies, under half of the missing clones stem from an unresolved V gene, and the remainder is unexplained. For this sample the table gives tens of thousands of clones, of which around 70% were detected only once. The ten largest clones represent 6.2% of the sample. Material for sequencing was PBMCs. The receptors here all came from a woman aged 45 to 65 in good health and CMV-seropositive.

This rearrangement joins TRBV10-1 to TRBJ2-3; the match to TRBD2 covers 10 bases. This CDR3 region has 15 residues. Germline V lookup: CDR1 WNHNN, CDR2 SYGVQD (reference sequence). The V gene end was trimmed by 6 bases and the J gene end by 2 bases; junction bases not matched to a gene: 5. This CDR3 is CASRFGLAVTDTQYF. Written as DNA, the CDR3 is TGCGCCAGCAGGTTTGGACTAGCGGTCACAGATACGCAGTATTTT.

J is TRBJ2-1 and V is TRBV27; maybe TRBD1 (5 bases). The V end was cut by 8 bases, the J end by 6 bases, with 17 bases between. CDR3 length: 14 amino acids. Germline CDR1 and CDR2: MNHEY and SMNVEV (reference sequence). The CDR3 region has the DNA TGTGCCAGCCGCCCAGGTAGGACAATCAATGAGCAGTTCTTC. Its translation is CASRPGRTINEQFF.

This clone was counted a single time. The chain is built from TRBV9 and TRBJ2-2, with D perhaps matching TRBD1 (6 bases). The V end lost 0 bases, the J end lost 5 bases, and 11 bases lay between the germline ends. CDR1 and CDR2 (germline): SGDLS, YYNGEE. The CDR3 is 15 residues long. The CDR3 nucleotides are TGTGCCAGCAGCGTAGCCACAGGGCGAACCGGGGAGCTGTTTTTT. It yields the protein CASSVATGRTGELFF.

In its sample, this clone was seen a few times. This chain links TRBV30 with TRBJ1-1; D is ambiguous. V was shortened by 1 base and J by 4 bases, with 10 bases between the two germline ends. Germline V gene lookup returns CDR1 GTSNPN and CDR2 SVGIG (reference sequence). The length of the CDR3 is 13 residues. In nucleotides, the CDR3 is TGTGCCTGGAGTGGAGGTGTGGGCACTGAAGCTTTCTTT. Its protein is CAWSGGVGTEAFF.

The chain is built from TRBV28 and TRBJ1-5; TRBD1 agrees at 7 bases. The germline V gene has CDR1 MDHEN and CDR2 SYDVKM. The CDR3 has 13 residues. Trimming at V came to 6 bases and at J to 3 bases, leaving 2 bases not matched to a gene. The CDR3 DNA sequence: TGTGCCAGCAGCACAGGGGCCAATCAGCCCCAGCATTTT. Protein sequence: CASSTGANQPQHF.

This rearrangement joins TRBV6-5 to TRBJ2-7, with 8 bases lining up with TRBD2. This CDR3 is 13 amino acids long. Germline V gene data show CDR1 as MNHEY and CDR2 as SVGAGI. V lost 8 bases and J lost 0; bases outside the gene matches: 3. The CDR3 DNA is TGTGCCAGCCGGGGGGGTGGCTCCTACGAGCAGTACTTC. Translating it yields CASRGGGSYEQYF.

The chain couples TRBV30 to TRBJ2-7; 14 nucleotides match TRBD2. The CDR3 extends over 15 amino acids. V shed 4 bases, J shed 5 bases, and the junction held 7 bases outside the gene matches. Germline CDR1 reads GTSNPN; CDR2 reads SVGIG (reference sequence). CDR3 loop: CAWNSGTSGSDEQYF. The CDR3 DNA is TGTGCCTGGAACTCCGGGACTAGCGGGAGTGACGAGCAGTACTTC.

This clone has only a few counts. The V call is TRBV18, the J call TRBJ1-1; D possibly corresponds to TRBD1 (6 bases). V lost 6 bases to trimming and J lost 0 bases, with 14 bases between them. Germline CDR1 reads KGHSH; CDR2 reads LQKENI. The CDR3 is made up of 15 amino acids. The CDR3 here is CASSKNQGLNTEAFF. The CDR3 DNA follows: TGTGCCAGCTCTAAGAACCAGGGGCTGAACACTGAAGCTTTCTTT.

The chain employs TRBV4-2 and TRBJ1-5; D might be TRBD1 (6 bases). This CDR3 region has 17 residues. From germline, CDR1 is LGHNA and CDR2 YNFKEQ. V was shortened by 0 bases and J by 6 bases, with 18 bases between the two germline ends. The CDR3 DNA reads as TGTGCCAGCAGCCAAGAGGGGGCAGGGGAGGGTCGTCAGCCCCAGCATTTT. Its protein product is CASSQEGAGEGRQPQHF.

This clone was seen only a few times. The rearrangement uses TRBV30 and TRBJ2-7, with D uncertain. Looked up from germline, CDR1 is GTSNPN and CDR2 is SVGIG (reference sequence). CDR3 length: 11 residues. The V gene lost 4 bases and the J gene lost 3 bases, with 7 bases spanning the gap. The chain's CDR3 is CAWTPGYEQYF. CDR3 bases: TGTGCCTGGACCCCGGGCTACGAGCAGTACTTC.

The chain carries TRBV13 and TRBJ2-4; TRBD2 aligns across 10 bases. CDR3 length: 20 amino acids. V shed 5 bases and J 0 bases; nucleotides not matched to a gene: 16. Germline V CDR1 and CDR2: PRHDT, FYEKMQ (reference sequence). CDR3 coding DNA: TGTGCCAGCAGCCCAAGCCCCCTAGCGGGAGCGACCCTAGCCAAAAACATTCAGTACTTC. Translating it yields CASSPSPLAGATLAKNIQYF.

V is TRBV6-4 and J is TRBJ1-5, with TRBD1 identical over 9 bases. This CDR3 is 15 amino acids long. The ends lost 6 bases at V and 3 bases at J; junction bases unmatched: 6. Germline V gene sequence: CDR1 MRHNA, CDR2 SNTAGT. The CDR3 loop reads CASSLQGADNQPQHF. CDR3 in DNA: TGTGCCAGCAGCTTACAGGGGGCGGACAATCAGCCCCAGCATTTT.

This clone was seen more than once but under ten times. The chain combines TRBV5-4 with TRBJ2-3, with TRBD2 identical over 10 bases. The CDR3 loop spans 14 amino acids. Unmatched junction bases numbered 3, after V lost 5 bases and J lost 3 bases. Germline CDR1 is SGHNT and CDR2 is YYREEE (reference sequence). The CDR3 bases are TGTGCCAGCAGGCCGACTAGCGGGACAGATACGCAGTATTTT. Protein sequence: CASRPTSGTDTQYF.

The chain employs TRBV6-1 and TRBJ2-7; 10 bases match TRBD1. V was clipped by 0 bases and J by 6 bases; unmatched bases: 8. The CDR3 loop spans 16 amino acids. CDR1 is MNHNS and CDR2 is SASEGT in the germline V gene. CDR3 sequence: CASSEAPGQGNGEQYF. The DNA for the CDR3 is TGTGCCAGCAGTGAAGCACCGGGACAGGGGAATGGCGAGCAGTACTTC.

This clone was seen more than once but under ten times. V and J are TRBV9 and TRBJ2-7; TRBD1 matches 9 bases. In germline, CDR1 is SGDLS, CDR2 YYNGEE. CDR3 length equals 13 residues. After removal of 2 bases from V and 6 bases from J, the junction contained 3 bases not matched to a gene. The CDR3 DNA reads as TGTGCCAGCAGCGTTCGGACAGGGGCCGAGCAGTACTTC. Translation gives CASSVRTGAEQYF.

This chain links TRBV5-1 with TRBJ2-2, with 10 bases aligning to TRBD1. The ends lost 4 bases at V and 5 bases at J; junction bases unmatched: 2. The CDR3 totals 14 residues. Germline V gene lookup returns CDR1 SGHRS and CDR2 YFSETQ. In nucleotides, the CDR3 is TGCGCCAGCAGCCCGGGACAGGGGACCGGGGAGCTGTTTTTT. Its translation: CASSPGQGTGELFF.

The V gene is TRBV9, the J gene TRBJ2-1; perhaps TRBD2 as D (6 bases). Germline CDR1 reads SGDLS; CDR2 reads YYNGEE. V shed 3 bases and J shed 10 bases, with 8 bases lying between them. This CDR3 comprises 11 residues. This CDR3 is CASSEEGEQFF. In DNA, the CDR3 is TGTGCCAGCAGCGAGGAGGGGGAGCAGTTCTTC.

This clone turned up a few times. CDR3 nucleotide sequence: TGTGCCAGCAGTTTCATAAGGGGGTCCTACGAGCAGTACTTC. Translating it yields CASSFIRGSYEQYF. The V call is TRBV27, the J call TRBJ2-7, with D maybe TRBD1 (6 bases). CDR1 and CDR2 from the germline V gene are MNHEY and SMNVEV (reference sequence). Trimming shortened V by 3 bases and J by 1 base, and 10 bases separated the two germline ends. The CDR3 is made up of 14 amino acids.